These 18 T cell receptor beta chains share one sample of origin, sequenced in a study of cytomegalovirus exposure and HLA in healthy donors. PCR amplification relied on 60 Vbeta primers (plus 13 Jbeta primers). The data were produced by immunoSEQ multiplex PCR, yet TCRdb's version contains in-frame clones alone and is incomplete. Here the sample spans about 98,000 clones, around 80% being singletons. Sequenced sample: PBMCs. The receptor set was obtained from a man between 18 and 29 years old in good health and CMV-seropositive.

V gene TRBV5-1 combines with J gene TRBJ1-6; no reliable D call. The germline V gene encodes CDR1 SGHRS and CDR2 YFSETQ. Trimming removed 0 bases from V and 7 bases from J, with 5 bases in between. CDR3 length: 13 residues. For the CDR3, the DNA is TGCGCCAGCAGCTTGGAACAGAATTCACCCCTCCACTTT. Translated, it gives CASSLEQNSPLHF.

This sequence joins TRBV5-1 and TRBJ2-7, with 8 bases matching TRBD1. Trimming took 5 bases from V and 2 from J; bases not matched to a gene: 12. The germline gives CDR1 SGHRS, CDR2 YFSETQ. The CDR3 extends over 16 amino acids. The CDR3 reads CASRDRVGSNPYEQYF. CDR3 DNA: TGCGCCAGCAGGGACAGGGTTGGAAGCAATCCCTACGAGCAGTACTTC.

The CDR3 nucleotides are TGCGCCAGCAGCCAAGGGTCCACAGGGCTCTCTGGAAACACCATATATTTT. This sequence encodes CASSQGSTGLSGNTIYF. The rearrangement joins TRBV4-1 to TRBJ1-3; perhaps TRBD1 as D (6 bases). Germline lookup yields CDR1 MGHRA and CDR2 YSYEKL. V shed 1 base and J shed 0 bases, with 13 bases lying between them. CDR3 size: 17 residues.

V usage is TRBV6-5 and J usage is TRBJ2-5; possible D gene TRBD2, 6 bases. Per the germline V gene, CDR1 is MNHEY and CDR2 is SVGAGI. This CDR3 spans 15 amino acids. Trimming left V 5 bases short and J 1 base short, with 14 bases between. The CDR3: CASSPSPGLQETQYF. CDR3 in DNA: TGTGCCAGCAGTCCCTCGCCGGGACTCCAAGAGACCCAGTACTTC.

This clone was seen just once. V and J are TRBV5-1 and TRBJ2-3, with 11 bases matching TRBD1. The germline V gene encodes CDR1 SGHRS and CDR2 YFSETQ. The CDR3 has 17 amino acids. V dropped 0 bases and J dropped 0; count of bases not matched to a gene: 3. CDR3 coding DNA: TGCGCCAGCAGCTTGGCTGGGACAGGGGGAAGCACAGATACGCAGTATTTT. It codes for CASSLAGTGGSTDTQYF.

The gene calls are TRBV2 and TRBJ1-6; D is uncertain. The germline V and J ends were trimmed by 4 bases and 7 bases, with 14 bases remaining between them. From germline, CDR1 is SNHLY and CDR2 FYNNEI. This CDR3 has 15 residues. CDR3 bases: TGTGCCAGCAGTGGTGGGAGAGGTAACAATTCACCCCTCCACTTT. Residues: CASSGGRGNNSPLHF.

V and J are TRBV9 and TRBJ2-5; 14 bases agree with TRBD2. The V gene end was trimmed by 2 bases and the J gene end by 5 bases; junction bases not matched to a gene: 5. The germline gives CDR1 SGDLS, CDR2 YYNGEE. This CDR3 is built from 16 residues. The DNA for the CDR3 is TGTGCCAGCAGCGTTGGGACTAGCGGGGGCGGCGAGACCCAGTACTTC. Its translation: CASSVGTSGGGETQYF.

The genes are TRBV6-6 and TRBJ2-5, with a weak D call TRBD1 (6 bases). Germline lookup yields CDR1 MNHNY and CDR2 SVGAGI (reference sequence). The CDR3 has 13 amino acids. V dropped 0 bases and J dropped 7 bases, with 9 bases sitting between them. Here the CDR3 reads CASSYSEGGTQYF. CDR3 DNA: TGTGCCAGCAGTTACTCTGAAGGGGGGACCCAGTACTTC.

This rearrangement joins TRBV6-5 to TRBJ1-2; 10 nucleotides match TRBD1. J was trimmed by 3 bases and V by 2 bases; bases with no gene match: 3. Germline-derived CDR1 and CDR2 are MNHEY and SVGAGI. This CDR3 has 15 amino acids. The CDR3 region is CASSYRQGAYYGYTF. The DNA of the CDR3 is TGTGCCAGCAGTTACAGACAGGGGGCATACTATGGCTACACCTTC.

In this sample, this clone turned up once. The chain recombines TRBV2 with TRBJ1-1; D gene uncertain. Germline lookup yields CDR1 SNHLY and CDR2 FYNNEI. V gave up 0 bases and J gave up 1 base, with 15 bases separating them. The CDR3 consists of 17 residues. This CDR3 reads CASSEAPPSQTNTEAFF. The CDR3 nucleotides read TGTGCCAGCAGTGAAGCCCCCCCTAGTCAGACGAACACTGAAGCTTTCTTT.

The chain couples TRBV11-2 to TRBJ1-4, with TRBD1 as a possible D gene (5 bases). Trimming took off 0 bases at V and 3 bases at J, with 8 bases between the two ends. Per the germline V gene, CDR1 is SGHAT and CDR2 is FQNNGV. This CDR3 spans 15 amino acids. For the CDR3, the DNA is TGTGCCAGCAGCTTAGACAGGGTGGCTAATGAAAAACTGTTTTTT. This codes for CASSLDRVANEKLFF.

V and J are TRBV27 and TRBJ2-1; 11 bases fit TRBD1. Germline assignment: CDR1 MNHEY and CDR2 SMNVEV (reference sequence). Trimming took 4 bases from V and 9 from J; bases not matched to a gene: 17. The CDR3 is 18 residues long. CDR3 loop: CASSYGTGGASGVGEQFF. DNA for the CDR3: TGTGCCAGCAGTTACGGGACAGGGGGAGCTAGCGGGGTGGGTGAGCAGTTCTTC.

This chain connects TRBV28 to TRBJ2-7; tentative D call: TRBD1 (6 bases). Germline CDR1 and CDR2: MDHEN and SYDVKM. This CDR3 comprises 17 residues. Trimming cost V 6 bases and J 0 bases, with 21 bases left between them. In DNA form, the CDR3 reads TGTGCCAGCAGATCCCGGTACAGGGCAACTAGCTCCTACGAGCAGTACTTC. The encoded protein is CASRSRYRATSSYEQYF. The full variable domain, in which reference TRBV28 and TRBJ2-7 provide the parts outside the CDR3, is DVKVTQSSRYLVKRTGEKVFLECVQDMDHENMFWYRQDPGLGLRLIYFSYDVKMKEKGDIPEGYSVSREKKERFSLILESASTNQTSMYLCASRSRYRATSSYEQYFGPGTRLTVT.

J is TRBJ2-3 and V is TRBV5-1; TRBD2 agrees at 11 bases. The CDR3 has 18 amino acids. V lost 2 bases, J lost 1 base, and 9 bases stayed unmatched. Germline CDR1 reads SGHRS; CDR2 reads YFSETQ. CDR3 coding DNA: TGCGCCAGCAGCTTAAGGACTAGCGGGTGGGGAGGCACAGATACGCAGTATTTT. This encodes CASSLRTSGWGGTDTQYF. The variable domain in full, with the rest retrieved from reference TRBV5-1 and TRBJ2-3, is KAGVTQTPRYLIKTRGQQVTLSCSPISGHRSVSWYQQTPGQGLQFLFEYFSETQRNKGNFPGRFSGRQFSNSRSEMNVSTLELGDSALYLCASSLRTSGWGGTDTQYFGPGTRLTVL.

V gene TRBV2 combines with J gene TRBJ1-2; D gene uncertain. The CDR3 contains 15 residues. Germline CDR1 SNHLY, CDR2 FYNNEI. Trimming took off 0 bases at V and 2 bases at J, with 10 bases between the two ends. The CDR3 DNA sequence: TGTGCCAGCAGTGAAGCGCGGGCCAGGAACTATGGCTACACCTTC. This encodes CASSEARARNYGYTF.

The chain is built from TRBV19 and TRBJ2-1; D ambiguous. CDR3 length: 13 residues. V lost 1 base, J lost 4 bases, and 5 bases lay in between. Germline V gene data show CDR1 as LNHDA and CDR2 as SQIVND (reference sequence). CDR3 nucleotide sequence: TGTGCCAGTAGTATAGCGGGTTACAATGAGCAGTTCTTC. It specifies CASSIAGYNEQFF.

The chain joins TRBV6-1 to TRBJ1-5, with TRBD1 identical over 9 bases. V gave up 0 bases and J gave up 7 bases; unmatched junction bases: 7. Germline loops: CDR1 MNHNS, CDR2 SASEGT. The CDR3 is 16 residues long. The CDR3 DNA sequence: TGTGCCAGCAGTGAAGCCCTCGGACAGGGGAGCCAGCCCCAGCATTTT. This gives the protein CASSEALGQGSQPQHF.

The rearrangement joins TRBV6-1 to TRBJ1-5, with 10 bases aligning to TRBD1. V lost 6 bases to trimming and J lost 1 base; unmatched junction nucleotides: 3. The CDR3 contains 15 residues. CDR1 and CDR2 from the germline V gene are MNHNS and SASEGT. CDR3 region: CASSGTGASNQPQHF. The CDR3 region has the DNA TGTGCCAGCAGCGGGACAGGGGCAAGCAATCAGCCCCAGCATTTT.